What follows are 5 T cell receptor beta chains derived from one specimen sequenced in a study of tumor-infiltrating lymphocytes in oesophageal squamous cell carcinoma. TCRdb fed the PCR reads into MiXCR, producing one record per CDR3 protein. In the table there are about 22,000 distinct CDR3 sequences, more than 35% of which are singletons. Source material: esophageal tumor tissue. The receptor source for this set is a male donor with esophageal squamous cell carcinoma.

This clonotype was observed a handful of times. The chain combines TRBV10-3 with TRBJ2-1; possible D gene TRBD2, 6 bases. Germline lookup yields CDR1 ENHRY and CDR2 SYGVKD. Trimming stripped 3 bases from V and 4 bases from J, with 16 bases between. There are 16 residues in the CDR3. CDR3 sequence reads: CAISEFGGNPYNEQFF. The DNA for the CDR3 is TGTGCCATCAGTGAATTTGGCGGGAACCCTTACAATGAGCAGTTCTTC.

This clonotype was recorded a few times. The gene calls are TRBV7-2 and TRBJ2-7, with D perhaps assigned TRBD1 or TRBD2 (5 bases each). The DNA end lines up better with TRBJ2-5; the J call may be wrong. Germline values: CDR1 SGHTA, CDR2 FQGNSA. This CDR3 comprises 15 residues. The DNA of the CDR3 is TGTGCCAGCAGCCTAAACCCCGGGGCACAAGAGACCCAGTACTTC. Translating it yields CASSLNPGAQETQYF.

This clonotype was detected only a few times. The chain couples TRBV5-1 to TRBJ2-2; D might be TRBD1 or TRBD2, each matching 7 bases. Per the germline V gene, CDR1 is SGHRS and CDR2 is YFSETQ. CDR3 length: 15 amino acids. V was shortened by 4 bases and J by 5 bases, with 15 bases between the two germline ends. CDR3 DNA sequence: TGCGCCAGCAGCAGGGGGGGACAGCCGACCGGGGAGCTGTTTTTT. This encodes CASSRGGQPTGELFF.

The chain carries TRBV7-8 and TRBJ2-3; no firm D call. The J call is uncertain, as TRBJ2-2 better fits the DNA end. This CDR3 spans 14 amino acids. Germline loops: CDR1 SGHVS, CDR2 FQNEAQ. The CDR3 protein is CASSSYLNTGELFF. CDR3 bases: TGTGCCAGCAGCTCGTACTTGAACACCGGGGAGCTGTTTTTT.

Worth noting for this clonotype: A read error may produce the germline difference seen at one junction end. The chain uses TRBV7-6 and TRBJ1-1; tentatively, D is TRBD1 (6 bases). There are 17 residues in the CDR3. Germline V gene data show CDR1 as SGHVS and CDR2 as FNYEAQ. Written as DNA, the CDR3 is TGTGCTAGCAACTTAGCGGATCGGGACAAGGCGAACACTGAAGCTTTCTTT. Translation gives CASNLADRDKANTEAFF.